The subject of this entry is one T cell receptor (beta chain). Its target is not known. The assay was immunoSEQ multiplex PCR, and TCRdb's table has in-frame clones only and misses some. Among about 16,000 clones listed, around 93% were seen once. Per germline, CDR1 SNHLY and CDR2 FYNNEI. This CDR3 contains 17 residues. V lost 6 bases, J lost 5 bases, and 14 bases stayed unmatched. The data were obtained in a study of T cell repertoires in ileal Crohn's disease. Study-wide findings and caveats: All patients with clonality above 26.8% had endoscopic recurrence.

Eligibility required adulthood, ileal or ileocolonic Crohn's disease and indicated ileocolonic resection. The sample comprised ileal tissue. The TCR comes from an adult with Crohn's disease. The V gene is TRBV2, the J gene TRBJ2-5, with 11 bases aligning to TRBD2. In DNA, the CDR3 is TGTGCCAGCAGGGGGGCCGGGACTAGCGGCCGTTGGGAGACCCAGTACTTC. It codes for CASRGAGTSGRWETQYF.